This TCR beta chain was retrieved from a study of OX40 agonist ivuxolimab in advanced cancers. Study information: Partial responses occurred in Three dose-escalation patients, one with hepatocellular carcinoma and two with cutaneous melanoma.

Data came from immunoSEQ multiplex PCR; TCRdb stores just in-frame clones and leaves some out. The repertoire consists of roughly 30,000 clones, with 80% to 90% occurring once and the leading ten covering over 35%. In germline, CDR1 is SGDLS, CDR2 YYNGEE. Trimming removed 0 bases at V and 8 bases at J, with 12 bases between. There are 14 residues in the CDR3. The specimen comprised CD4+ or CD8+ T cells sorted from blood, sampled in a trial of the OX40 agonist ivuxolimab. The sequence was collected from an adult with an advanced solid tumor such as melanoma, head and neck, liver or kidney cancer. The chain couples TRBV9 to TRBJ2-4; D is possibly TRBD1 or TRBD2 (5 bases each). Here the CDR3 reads CASSVGGGWDIQYF. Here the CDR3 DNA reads TGTGCCAGCAGCGTAGGTGGGGGTTGGGACATTCAGTACTTC. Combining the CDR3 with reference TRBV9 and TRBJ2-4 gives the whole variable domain DSGVTQTPKHLITATGQRVTLRCSPRSGDLSVYWYQQSLDQGLQFLIQYYNGEERAKGNILERFSAQQFPDLHSELNLSSLELGDSALYFCASSVGGGWDIQYFGAGTRLSVL.